The clone carrying this TCR beta chain was recorded many times. Its antigen remains unidentified. Flow cytometry had shown expanded CD8+CD57+ cells in the patients chosen for sequencing. A severe acquired aplastic anemia diagnosis applied to all patients. The data originate from a study of CD8+CD57+ T cells in acquired aplastic anemia. TCR beta VDJ combinations and CDR3 sequences were profiled from genomic DNA. TCRdb reprocessed the reads via MiXCR and lists one record per CDR3 protein. The sample lists roughly 290,000 distinct CDR3 sequences; 45% to 65% were seen once. Study conclusions and caveats: Patients and controls were found to share approximately 31 CD8+ CDR3 sequences.

This CDR3 comprises 15 residues. V dropped 6 bases and J dropped 3; count of bases not matched to a gene: 6. Per germline, CDR1 ENHRY and CDR2 SYGVKD. The TCR was taken from a human donor with aplastic anemia. Specimen: sorted CD4+, CD8+, or CD8+CD57+ T cells (not recorded which) from PBMCs. The rearrangement joins TRBV10-3 to TRBJ2-1; TRBD2 agrees at 9 bases. The CDR3 DNA is TGTGCCATCAGATCGGGACTAGCAGGCTACAATGAGCAGTTCTTC. Its protein is CAIRSGLAGYNEQFF.